A selection of T cell receptor beta chains follows, all from one sample in a study of radiation and T cells in renal cell carcinoma. The data were produced by immunoSEQ multiplex PCR, yet TCRdb's version contains in-frame clones alone and is incomplete. The sample shows about 160,000 clones, 88% of them seen only once. Sequencing used blood, obtained from a patient whose treatment included radiotherapy and nephrectomy. All receptors derive from a woman aged 65 to 85 with renal cell carcinoma. CDR3s include the opening cysteine and the closing phenylalanine or tryptophan. D genes are given only for firm matches. The listing skips clone size in some rows; elsewhere it reads once, few, many or a size class.

. . TRBJ2-3 TRBV5-6 CATSAGQGGSTDTQYF TGTGCCACCTCAGCTGGGCAGGGGGGTAGCACAGATACGCAGTATTTT
TRBD2 . TRBJ2-7 TRBV23-1 CASSPKRGRLAGETYEQYF TGCGCCAGCAGTCCAAAACGAGGGAGACTAGCGGGGGAAACCTACGAGCAGTACTTC
. once TRBJ2-7 TRBV7-2 CASSLGTRAGAVYEQYF TGTGCCAGCAGCCTAGGGACCAGGGCAGGGGCCGTCTACGAGCAGTACTTC
. . TRBJ1-1 TRBV28 CASSPTTVYTEAFF TGTGCCAGCAGCCCCACGACAGTTTACACTGAAGCTTTCTTT
. . TRBJ1-2 TRBV7-8 CASSLREGYGYTF TGTGCCAGCAGCCTAAGGGAGGGCTATGGCTACACCTTC
TRBD1 . TRBJ2-1 TRBV7-9 CASSARDRQQFF TGTGCCAGCAGCGCACGGGACAGGCAGCAGTTCTTC
. . TRBJ2-3 TRBV7-2 CASSLRRSTDTQYF TGTGCCAGCAGCTTACGGCGGAGCACAGATACGCAGTATTTT
. . TRBJ2-6 TRBV5-1 CASSLGHNSGANVLTF TGCGCCAGCAGCTTGGGACACAACTCTGGGGCCAACGTCCTGACTTTC
. . TRBJ2-3 TRBV4-2 CASSQVGLADTQYF TGTGCCAGCAGCCAAGTGGGTCTAGCAGATACGCAGTATTTT
. . TRBJ1-5 TRBV4-1 CASSHSGSDQPQHF TGCGCCAGCAGCCATTCAGGTTCGGATCAGCCCCAGCATTTT
. once TRBJ1-1 TRBV14 CASSQDLMNTEAFF TGTGCCAGCAGCCAAGATCTCATGAACACTGAAGCTTTCTTT
. . TRBJ2-5 TRBV6-6 CASSPQGGGQETQYF TGTGCCAGCAGTCCCCAGGGTGGTGGCCAAGAGACCCAGTACTTC
. . TRBJ1-1 TRBV6-1 CASREGLLRNTEAFF TGTGCCAGCAGAGAGGGACTCCTACGGAACACTGAAGCTTTCTTT
TRBD2 . TRBJ2-5 TRBV6-5 CASSYGGGVLKTQYF TGTGCCAGCAGTTACGGCGGGGGGGTTCTGAAGACCCAGTACTTC
TRBD1 . TRBJ2-2 TRBV5-1 CASSSFRGPNTGELFF TGCGCCAGCAGCTCCTTCAGGGGGCCGAACACCGGGGAGCTGTTTTTT
TRBD1 once TRBJ1-2 TRBV28 CASSLQGYYGYTF TGTGCCAGCTCACTACAGGGGTACTATGGCTACACCTTC
TRBD1 . TRBJ2-7 TRBV7-3 CASSATGGRSYEQYF TGTGCCAGCAGCGCGACAGGGGGCAGGTCCTACGAGCAGTACTTC
. . TRBJ1-5 TRBV19 CASSPRDSTRQPQHF TGTGCCAGTAGTCCCCGAGACAGCACCCGTCAGCCCCAGCATTTT
. . TRBJ2-3 TRBV5-1 CASSLAGYTDTQYF TGCGCCAGCAGCTTGGCGGGGTACACAGATACGCAGTATTTT
TRBD1 . TRBJ1-5 TRBV6-1 CASSRQGSGNQPQHF TGTGCCAGCAGTCGACAGGGTTCTGGCAATCAGCCCCAGCATTTT
. . TRBJ1-4 TRBV6-1 CASSARYHEKLFF TGTGCCAGCAGTGCACGATACCATGAAAAACTGTTTTTT
. . TRBJ2-2 TRBV4-1 CASSQFTRLNTGELFF TGCGCCAGCAGCCAATTTACCCGACTGAACACCGGGGAGCTGTTTTTT
. . TRBJ2-7 TRBV5-6 CASSLTGFGVPYEQYF TGTGCCAGCAGCTTGACAGGGTTTGGGGTCCCCTACGAGCAGTACTTC
. . TRBJ2-4 TRBV7-2 CASSPSGLNIQYF TGTGCCAGCAGCCCCTCGGGGTTGAACATTCAGTACTTC
TRBD2 . TRBJ2-1 TRBV15 CATSRETSGHNEQFF TGTGCCACCAGCAGAGAGACTAGCGGCCACAATGAGCAGTTCTTC
. . TRBJ2-2 TRBV18 CASSPSGQNTGELFF TGTGCCAGCTCACCATCAGGACAGAACACCGGGGAGCTGTTTTTT
. . TRBJ2-7 TRBV5-4 CASSLEGQFSYEQYF TGTGCCAGCAGCTTGGAAGGGCAGTTCTCCTACGAGCAGTACTTC
TRBD2 . TRBJ2-7 TRBV5-1 CASSLGRLAGGWSEQYF TGCGCCAGCAGCTTGGGGCGGCTAGCGGGGGGTTGGAGCGAGCAGTACTTC
. . TRBJ2-1 TRBV7-3 CASSLLANEQFF TGTGCCAGCAGCTTACTGGCCAATGAGCAGTTCTTC
. once TRBJ2-5 TRBV29-1 CSVEWRPQETQYF TGCAGCGTTGAATGGCGGCCCCAAGAGACCCAGTACTTC
TRBD1 . TRBJ1-4 TRBV30 CAWSVPRGQLTNEKLFF TGTGCCTGGAGTGTACCCAGGGGGCAACTGACTAATGAAAAACTGTTTTTT